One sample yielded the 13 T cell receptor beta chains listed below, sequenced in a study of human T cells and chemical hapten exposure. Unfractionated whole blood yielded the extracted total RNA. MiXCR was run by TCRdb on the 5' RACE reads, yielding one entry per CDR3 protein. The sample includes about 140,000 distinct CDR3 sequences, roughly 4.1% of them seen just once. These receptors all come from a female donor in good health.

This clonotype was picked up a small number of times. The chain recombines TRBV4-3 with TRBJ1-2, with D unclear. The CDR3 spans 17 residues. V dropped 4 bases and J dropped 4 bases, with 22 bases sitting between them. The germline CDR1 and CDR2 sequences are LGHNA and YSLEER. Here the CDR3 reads CASSPTGTSKSSYGYTF. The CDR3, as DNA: TGCGCCAGCAGCCCCACCGGAACCTCTAAGTCGAGCTATGGCTACACCTTC.

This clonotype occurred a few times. For the CDR3, the DNA is TGCAGTGCCCGACAGGGTTCCGAGGGGGAAGCTTTCTTT. Translated: CSARQGSEGEAFF. The chain recombines TRBV20-1 with TRBJ1-1; 7 bases fit TRBD1. Trimming cost V 6 bases and J 8 bases; bases outside gene matches: 12. This CDR3 spans 13 amino acids. CDR1 is DFQATT and CDR2 is SNEGSKA in the germline V gene (reference sequence).

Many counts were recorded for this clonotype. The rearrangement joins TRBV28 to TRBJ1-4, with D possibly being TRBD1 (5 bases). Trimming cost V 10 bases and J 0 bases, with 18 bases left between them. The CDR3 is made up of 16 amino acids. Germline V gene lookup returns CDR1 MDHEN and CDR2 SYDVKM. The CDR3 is CAIMGGEAATNEKLFF. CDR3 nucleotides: TGTGCCATCATGGGGGGAGAAGCGGCAACTAATGAAAAACTGTTTTTT. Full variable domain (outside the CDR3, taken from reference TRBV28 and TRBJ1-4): DVKVTQSSRYLVKRTGEKVFLECVQDMDHENMFWYRQDPGLGLRLIYFSYDVKMKEKGDIPEGYSVSREKKERFSLILESASTNQTSMYLCAIMGGEAATNEKLFFGSGTQLSVL.

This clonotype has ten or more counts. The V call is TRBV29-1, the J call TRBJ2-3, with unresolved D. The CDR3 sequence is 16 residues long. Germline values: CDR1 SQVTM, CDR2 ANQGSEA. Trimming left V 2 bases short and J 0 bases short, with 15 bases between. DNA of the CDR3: TGCAGCGTTGAACCAGACGGTGTCCCTAGCACAGATACGCAGTATTTT. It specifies CSVEPDGVPSTDTQYF.

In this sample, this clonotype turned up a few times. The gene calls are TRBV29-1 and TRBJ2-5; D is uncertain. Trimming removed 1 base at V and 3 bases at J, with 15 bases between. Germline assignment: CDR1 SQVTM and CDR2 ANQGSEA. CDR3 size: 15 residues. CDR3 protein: CSVEVPWAVKETQYF. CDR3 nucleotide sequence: TGCAGCGTTGAAGTCCCGTGGGCAGTGAAAGAGACCCAGTACTTC. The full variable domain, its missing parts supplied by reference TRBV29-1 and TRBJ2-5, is SAVISQKPSRDICQRGTSLTIQCQVDSQVTMMFWYRQQPGQSLTLIATANQGSEATYESGFVIDKFPISRPNLTFSTLTVSNMSPEDSSIYLCSVEVPWAVKETQYFGPGTRLLVL.

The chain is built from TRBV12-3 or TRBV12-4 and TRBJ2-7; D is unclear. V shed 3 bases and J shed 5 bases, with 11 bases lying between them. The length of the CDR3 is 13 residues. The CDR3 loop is CASSFSSSDEQYF. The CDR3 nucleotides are TGTGCCAGCAGTTTTAGTAGTTCCGACGAGCAGTACTTC.

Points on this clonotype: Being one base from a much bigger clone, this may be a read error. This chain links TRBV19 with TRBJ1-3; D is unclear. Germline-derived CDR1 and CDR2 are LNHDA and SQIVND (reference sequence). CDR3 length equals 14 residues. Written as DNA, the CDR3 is TGTGTCAGTGAAGCAGTGATCCCTGGAAACACCATATATTTT. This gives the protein CVSEAVIPGNTIYF.

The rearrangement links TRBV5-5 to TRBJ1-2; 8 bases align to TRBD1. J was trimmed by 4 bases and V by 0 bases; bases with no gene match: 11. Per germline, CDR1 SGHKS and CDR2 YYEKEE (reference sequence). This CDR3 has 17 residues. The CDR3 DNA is TGTGCCAGCAGCTTGGACGGGACAGGCCTAAGTGGCTATGGCTACACCTTC. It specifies CASSLDGTGLSGYGYTF.

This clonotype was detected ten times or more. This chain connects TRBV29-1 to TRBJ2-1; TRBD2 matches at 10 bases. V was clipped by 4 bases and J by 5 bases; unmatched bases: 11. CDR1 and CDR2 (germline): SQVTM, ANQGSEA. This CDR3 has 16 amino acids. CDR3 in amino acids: CSVVLTEAGGNNEQFF. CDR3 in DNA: TGCAGCGTTGTCCTGACTGAAGCGGGGGGGAACAATGAGCAGTTCTTC.

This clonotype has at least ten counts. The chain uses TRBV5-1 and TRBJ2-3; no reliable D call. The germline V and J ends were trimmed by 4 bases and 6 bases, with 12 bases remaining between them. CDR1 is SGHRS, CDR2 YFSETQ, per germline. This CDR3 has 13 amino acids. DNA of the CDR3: TGCGCCAGCAGCGCCACAGAGTCTGATACGCAGTATTTT. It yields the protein CASSATESDTQYF.

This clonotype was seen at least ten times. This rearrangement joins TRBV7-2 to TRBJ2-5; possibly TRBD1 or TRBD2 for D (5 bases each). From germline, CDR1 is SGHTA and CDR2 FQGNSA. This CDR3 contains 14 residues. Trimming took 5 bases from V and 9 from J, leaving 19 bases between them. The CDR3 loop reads CASSPNVVLGAQYF. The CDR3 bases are TGTGCCAGCAGCCCAAATGTCGTGTTGGGGGCCCAGTACTTC.

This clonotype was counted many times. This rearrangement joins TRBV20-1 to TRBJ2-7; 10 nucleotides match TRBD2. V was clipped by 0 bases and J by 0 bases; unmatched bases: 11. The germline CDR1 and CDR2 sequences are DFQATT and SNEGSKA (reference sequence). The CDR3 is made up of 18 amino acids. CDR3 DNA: TGCAGTGCTAGAGATCGCGTTAGCGGGGGGCTAGACTCCTACGAGCAGTACTTC. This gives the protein CSARDRVSGGLDSYEQYF.

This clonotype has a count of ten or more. The CDR3 coding sequence is TGTGCCAGCAGTTTCGGGGGGATGAACACTGAAGCTTTCTTT. This codes for CASSFGGMNTEAFF. The chain has TRBV2 and TRBJ1-1; perhaps TRBD1 as D (5 bases). There are 14 residues in the CDR3. The V gene lost 5 bases and the J gene lost 0 bases, with 10 bases spanning the gap. Per germline, CDR1 SNHLY and CDR2 FYNNEI.